These T cell receptor beta chains were read from a single sample in a study of cytomegalovirus exposure and HLA in healthy donors. Produced via immunoSEQ multiplex PCR; TCRdb's table is partial and in-frame only. The table has 110,000 to 150,000 clones, around four fifths seen once. The specimen sequenced was PBMCs. The origin of the receptors is a male donor in good health and CMV-seropositive. The CDR3 runs from the conserved cysteine through the conserved F or W. D genes are given only for firm matches. Rows may omit the clone size; those that give it use once, few, many or a size class.

>TRBJ2-1|.|TRBD1|15|TRBV6-5
TGTGCCAGCAGGTCCGCAGGGGGCGAAGGTGGTGAGCAGTTCTTC
CASRSAGGEGGEQFF
>TRBJ2-2|.|TRBD1|19|TRBV9
TGTGCCAGCAGCGCCCGGGATGTTGCGGGACAGGGGTACTCCGGGGAGCTGTTTTTT
CASSARDVAGQGYSGELFF
>TRBJ2-7|.|.|13|TRBV6-6
TGTGCCAGCAGTCCCCCCGGTTTCTACGAGCAGTACTTC
CASSPPGFYEQYF
>TRBJ1-4|.|.|14|TRBV13
TGTGCCAGCACCCAGGGTACCACGCGGGAAAAACTGTTTTTT
CASTQGTTREKLFF
>TRBJ1-1|.|.|14|TRBV18
TGTGCCAGCTCACCAGCCGGGTCCGCCACTGAAGCTTTCTTT
CASSPAGSATEAFF
>TRBJ2-7|.|TRBD1|14|TRBV19
TGTGCCAGTAGTATAGGGACAGGCACCTACGAGCAGTACTTC
CASSIGTGTYEQYF
>TRBJ2-7|.|TRBD2|16|TRBV25-1
TGTGCCAGTATCAGTCGTAGCGGGATGGGACCTTACGAGCAGTACTTC
CASISRSGMGPYEQYF
>TRBJ1-6|.|.|16|TRBV28
TGTGCCAGCAGCCGTCGACAGGAGATAAGGAATTCACCCCTCCACTTT
CASSRRQEIRNSPLHF
>TRBJ1-6|.|.|17|TRBV6-1
TGTGCCAGCAGTGAAGCGTCTAGGGACACCTTTAATTCACCCCTCCACTTT
CASSEASRDTFNSPLHF
>TRBJ2-1|.|TRBD2|15|TRBV19
TGTGCCAGTAGTATAACTAGCGGATACTTCAATGAGCAGTTCTTC
CASSITSGYFNEQFF
>TRBJ1-5|.|.|17|TRBV4-3
TGCGCCAGCAGCCAAGAGAGGGCAGGGGCTGGGAATCAGCCCCAGCATTTT
CASSQERAGAGNQPQHF
>TRBJ1-5|.|TRBD1|16|TRBV19
TGTGCCAGTAGTATTGCCGGGACAGGGGAAGGACAGCCCCAGCATTTT
CASSIAGTGEGQPQHF
>TRBJ1-2|.|.|14|TRBV29-1
TGCAGCGTTGAAGAACAGGGCTCCAACTATGGCTACACCTTC
CSVEEQGSNYGYTF
>TRBJ1-5|few|.|14|TRBV6-1
TGTGCCAGCACCGAGGGTGGATTGGATCAGCCCCAGCATTTT
CASTEGGLDQPQHF
>TRBJ1-2|.|TRBD1|12|TRBV28
TGTGCCACCAAGGACAGGAACTATGGCTACACCTTC
CATKDRNYGYTF
>TRBJ1-1|few|TRBD1|14|TRBV15
TGTGCCACCAGCAAGGCAGGGGGTAGCACTGAAGCTTTCTTT
CATSKAGGSTEAFF
>TRBJ2-1|.|.|14|TRBV28
TGTGCCAGCAGTTCTAAGGACACATACAATGAGCAGTTCTTC
CASSSKDTYNEQFF